This entry lists 8 T cell receptor beta chains sequenced from one sample in a study of blood T cell repertoires in COVID-19. Sequenced by immunoSEQ multiplex PCR; TCRdb stores in-frame clones only, minus some. The table has roughly 230,000 clones, around 90% seen once; the top ten hold around 0.67%. The source material was peripheral blood. These receptors originate from a human donor in a cohort sampled during active COVID-19.

The V call is TRBV6-6, the J call TRBJ2-7, with 7 bases fitting TRBD1. V was pared by 6 bases and J by 9 bases, with 11 bases of the junction left unmatched. CDR3 length: 13 residues. In germline, CDR1 is MNHNY, CDR2 SVGAGI (reference sequence). The CDR3 reads CASSPTTGIVQYF. CDR3 coding DNA: TGTGCCAGCAGCCCAACGACAGGGATTGTGCAGTACTTC.

The chain links TRBV30 to TRBJ1-1, with 9 bases aligning to TRBD1. CDR1 and CDR2 from the germline V gene are GTSNPN and SVGIG (reference sequence). The CDR3 loop spans 14 amino acids. V shed 1 base, J shed 3 bases, and the junction held 3 bases outside the gene matches. The CDR3 DNA sequence: TGTGCCTGGAGTGGACAGGGGGTGTACACTGAAGCTTTCTTT. Its translation is CAWSGQGVYTEAFF.

The DNA for the CDR3 is TGTGCCAGCAGCCTTCTCCGGAGGGATGGCGAGAATACGCAGTATTTT. Translated, it gives CASSLLRRDGENTQYF. The chain uses TRBV7-9 and TRBJ2-3; possibly TRBD2 for D (6 bases). CDR3 length equals 16 residues. Trimming stripped 5 bases from V and 7 bases from J, with 22 bases between. Per germline, CDR1 SEHNR and CDR2 FQNEAQ (reference sequence).

J is TRBJ2-3 and V is TRBV9; 11 bases line up with TRBD2. The J segment lost 7 bases and the V segment lost 0 bases, leaving 13 bases of the junction unmatched. Germline V gene sequence: CDR1 SGDLS, CDR2 YYNGEE. The CDR3 length is 18 residues. Here the CDR3 DNA reads TGTGCCAGCAGCGTAGATCTTGGACTAGCGGGCCAGGCGTATACGCAGTATTTT. Its protein product is CASSVDLGLAGQAYTQYF.

This clone turned up a few times. The chain combines TRBV6-2 or TRBV6-3 with TRBJ2-7; 11 nucleotides match TRBD2. This CDR3 is 14 amino acids long. In germline, CDR1 is MNHEY, CDR2 SVGEGT. J lost 3 bases, V lost 5 bases, and 3 bases had no gene match. The CDR3 DNA reads TGTGCCAGCAGTGAGGGACTAGCGGTCTACGAGCAGTACTTC. This encodes CASSEGLAVYEQYF.

The chain combines TRBV30 with TRBJ2-7, with a possible D match to TRBD1 (6 bases). Looked up from germline, CDR1 is GTSNPN and CDR2 is SVGIG (reference sequence). V gave up 8 bases and J gave up 3 bases, with 23 bases separating them. CDR3 length: 15 amino acids. The CDR3 protein is CAVSEVRGPNYEQYF. The CDR3 coding sequence is TGTGCCGTCTCTGAGGTCAGGGGACCAAACTACGAGCAGTACTTC.

The chain links TRBV9 to TRBJ2-7; D may be TRBD1 (5 bases). Trimming removed 0 bases from V and 4 bases from J, with 17 bases in between. Per germline, CDR1 SGDLS and CDR2 YYNGEE. The CDR3 consists of 16 residues. The CDR3 loop is CASSVASQADRYEQYF. The CDR3 nucleotides read TGTGCCAGCAGCGTAGCCTCACAGGCTGACCGGTACGAGCAGTACTTC.

This clone was detected only a few times. The rearrangement uses TRBV19 and TRBJ1-6; D possibly corresponds to TRBD1 (5 bases). The CDR3 sequence is 13 residues long. CDR1 is LNHDA and CDR2 is SQIVND in the germline V gene (reference sequence). With 10 bases removed from V and 5 bases from J, the gap between germline ends came to 12 bases. The CDR3, as DNA: TGTGCCACTTCAGGGCTAAATAATTCACCCCTCCACTTT. Its translation is CATSGLNNSPLHF.